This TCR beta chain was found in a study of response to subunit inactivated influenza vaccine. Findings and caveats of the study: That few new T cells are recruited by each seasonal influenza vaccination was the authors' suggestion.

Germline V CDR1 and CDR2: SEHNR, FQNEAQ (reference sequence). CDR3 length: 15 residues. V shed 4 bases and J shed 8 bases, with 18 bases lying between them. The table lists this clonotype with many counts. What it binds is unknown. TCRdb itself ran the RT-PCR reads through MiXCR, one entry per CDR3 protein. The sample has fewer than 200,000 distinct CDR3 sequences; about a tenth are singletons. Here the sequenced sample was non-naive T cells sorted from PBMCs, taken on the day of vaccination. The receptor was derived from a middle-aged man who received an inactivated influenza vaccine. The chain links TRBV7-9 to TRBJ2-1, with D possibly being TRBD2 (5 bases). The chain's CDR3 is CASSSKALEGDEQFF. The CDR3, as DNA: TGTGCCAGCAGCTCTAAGGCCCTCGAGGGCGATGAGCAGTTCTTC.